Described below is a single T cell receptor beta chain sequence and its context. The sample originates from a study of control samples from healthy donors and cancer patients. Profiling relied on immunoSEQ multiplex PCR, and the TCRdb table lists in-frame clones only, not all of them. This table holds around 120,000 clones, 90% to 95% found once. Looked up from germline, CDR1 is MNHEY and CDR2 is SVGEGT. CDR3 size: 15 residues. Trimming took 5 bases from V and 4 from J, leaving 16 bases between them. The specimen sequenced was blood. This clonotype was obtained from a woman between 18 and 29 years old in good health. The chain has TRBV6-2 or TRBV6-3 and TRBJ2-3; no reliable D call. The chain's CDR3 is CASSGLPPRADTQYF. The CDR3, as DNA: TGTGCCAGCAGTGGCCTTCCTCCTAGAGCAGATACGCAGTATTTT.